This paragraph covers one TCR beta chain sequence. The V gene's germline CDR1 is SQVTM and CDR2 ANQGSEA. V was clipped by 5 bases and J by 2 bases, with 8 bases between them. The CDR3 length is 12 residues. The data originate from a study of blood T cell repertoires in COVID-19. Background on the study: Either two negative PCRs, clearance, or symptom resolution qualified Cohort 3 donors as recovered. PBMCs, B-cell-depleted T cells, or T cells were the source of the cDNA or gDNA that made up the material. Samples came from the United States, Italy and Spain, spanning acute and convalescent COVID-19.

In the source study's methods: Estimation of nucleated cell counts relied on the amplification of reference gene primers. Method: immunoSEQ multiplex PCR; TCRdb's copy keeps in-frame clones and lacks some. The V and J calls and clone size come from that table; D and trimming were worked out from the DNA. The sample includes 200,000 to 250,000 clones, roughly 90% of them seen just once. The origin of this receptor is a woman between 45 and 65 years old in a cohort exposed to, infected with or recovered from COVID-19 (not recorded which). The V and J genes are TRBV29-1 and TRBJ2-3; D possibly corresponds to TRBD1 (6 bases). The sample comprised PBMCs or T cells enriched from blood (not recorded which). The CDR3 loop is CSVQGPTDTQYF. CDR3 DNA sequence: TGCAGCGTTCAGGGGCCCACAGATACGCAGTATTTT.